This passage covers 9 T cell receptor beta chains from one sample sequenced in a study of blood T cell repertoires in COVID-19. Assay used: immunoSEQ multiplex PCR; TCRdb lists only in-frame clones, some missing. The sample lists about 37,000 clones, about 90% occurring once. The source material was peripheral blood. Source of these receptors: a woman at least 80 years old with acute or convalescent COVID-19.

The chain joins TRBV6-5 to TRBJ1-2, with D possibly TRBD1 on 5 matching bases. CDR3 length: 12 residues. The V and J ends lost 7 bases and 6 bases respectively, with 12 bases between them. Germline loops: CDR1 MNHEY, CDR2 SVGAGI. In nucleotides, the CDR3 is TGTGCCAGCACCCGGGCAGGGAATGGCTACACCTTC. Encoded protein: CASTRAGNGYTF.

This clone occurred once. The genes are TRBV6-6 and TRBJ2-2, with D tentatively TRBD1 (5 bases). The V end lost 4 bases, the J end lost 5 bases, and 11 bases lay between the germline ends. The CDR3 length is 14 residues. Germline values: CDR1 MNHNY, CDR2 SVGAGI (reference sequence). The CDR3 loop is CASSWAGITGELFF. In nucleotides, the CDR3 is TGTGCCAGCAGTTGGGCAGGGATTACCGGGGAGCTGTTTTTT.

This rearrangement joins TRBV5-1 to TRBJ2-7; 10 bases map to TRBD1. The CDR3 is 17 residues long. Trimming took 0 bases from V and 6 from J; bases not matched to a gene: 12. Germline V gene data show CDR1 as SGHRS and CDR2 as YFSETQ. The CDR3 DNA reads TGCGCCAGCAGCTTGGCCACCGGGACAGGGGCCGCAGCCGAGCAGTACTTC. Encoded protein: CASSLATGTGAAAEQYF.

The chain employs TRBV7-2 and TRBJ1-6; D possibly corresponds to TRBD1 (5 bases). The CDR3 consists of 17 residues. Germline-derived CDR1 and CDR2 are SGHTA and FQGNSA. The germline V and J ends were trimmed by 1 base and 3 bases, with 13 bases remaining between them. The chain's CDR3 is CASSLDSIRGYNSPLHF. For the CDR3, the DNA is TGTGCCAGCAGCTTAGATTCGATAAGGGGCTATAATTCACCCCTCCACTTT.

The V gene is TRBV2, the J gene TRBJ2-7, with 7 bases matching TRBD2. Per germline, CDR1 SNHLY and CDR2 FYNNEI. V was clipped by 6 bases and J by 2 bases; unmatched bases: 7. This CDR3 comprises 14 residues. The CDR3: CASSGGTYTYEQYF. CDR3 bases: TGTGCCAGCAGCGGGGGGACGTATACCTACGAGCAGTACTTC.

In this sample, this clone turned up once. The rearrangement uses TRBV5-1 and TRBJ2-7, with D uncertain. V dropped 0 bases and J dropped 0 bases, with 13 bases sitting between them. CDR3 length equals 16 residues. Looked up from germline, CDR1 is SGHRS and CDR2 is YFSETQ. CDR3 DNA: TGCGCCAGCAGCTTGGCCCCGAGGCCCGGCTCCTACGAGCAGTACTTC. This sequence encodes CASSLAPRPGSYEQYF.

V is TRBV5-4 and J is TRBJ1-1, with 8 bases that match TRBD1. V dropped 1 base and J dropped 3; count of bases not matched to a gene: 5. The CDR3 consists of 15 residues. CDR1 SGHNT and CDR2 YYREEE come from the germline V gene (reference sequence). CDR3: CASSLRKQGDTEAFF. CDR3 nucleotide sequence: TGTGCCAGCAGCTTGAGGAAACAGGGGGACACTGAAGCTTTCTTT. Full variable domain (missing parts from reference TRBV5-4 and TRBJ1-1): ETGVTQSPTHLIKTRGQQVTLRCSSQSGHNTVSWYQQALGQGPQFIFQYYREEENGRGNFPPRFSGLQFPNYSSELNVNALELDDSALYLCASSLRKQGDTEAFFGQGTRLTVV.

The chain has TRBV7-8 and TRBJ2-7; 9 nucleotides align to TRBD2. Germline CDR1 reads SGHVS; CDR2 reads FQNEAQ. The CDR3 contains 15 residues. V was clipped by 4 bases and J by 2 bases; unmatched bases: 6. The CDR3 nucleotides read TGTGCCAGCAGCTCCTGGACTAGCGTGGCCTACGAGCAGTACTTC. Protein sequence: CASSSWTSVAYEQYF.

V usage is TRBV20-1 and J usage is TRBJ2-7; TRBD2 might be the D (5 bases). The CDR3 extends over 13 amino acids. V dropped 3 bases and J dropped 6 bases, with 15 bases sitting between them. Germline V CDR1 and CDR2: DFQATT, SNEGSKA (reference sequence). This CDR3 is CSASADPAGEQYF. The CDR3 region has the DNA TGCAGTGCTAGTGCGGACCCGGCGGGCGAGCAGTACTTC.